This T cell receptor beta chain was retrieved from a study of blood T cell repertoires in COVID-19. Repertoires were generated with immunoSEQ multiplex PCR, while TCRdb's copy carries only in-frame clones and drops some. This table holds 150,000 to 200,000 clones, approximately 90% found once. The CDR3 has 13 residues. Trimming pared 5 bases from V and 7 bases from J, leaving 11 bases between. The germline V gene has CDR1 SGHNT and CDR2 YENEEA. This TCR came from a man in his 60s with active or convalescent COVID-19. Sequenced: peripheral blood. The chain has TRBV11-3 and TRBJ2-2; D may be TRBD2 (6 bases). The CDR3: CASSGGWNGELFF. In nucleotides, the CDR3 is TGTGCCAGCAGCGGGGGGTGGAACGGGGAGCTGTTTTTT.